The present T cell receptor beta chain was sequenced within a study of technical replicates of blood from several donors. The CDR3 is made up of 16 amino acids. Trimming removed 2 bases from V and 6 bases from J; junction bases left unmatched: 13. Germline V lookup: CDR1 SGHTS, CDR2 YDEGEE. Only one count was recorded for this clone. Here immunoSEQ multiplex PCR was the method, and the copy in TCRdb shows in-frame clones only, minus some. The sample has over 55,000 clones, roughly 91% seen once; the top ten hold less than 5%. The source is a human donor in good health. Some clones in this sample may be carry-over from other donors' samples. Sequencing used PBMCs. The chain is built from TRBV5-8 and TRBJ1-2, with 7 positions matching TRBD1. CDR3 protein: CASSFPLMSGTDGYTF. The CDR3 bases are TGTGCCAGCAGCTTCCCCCTTATGTCCGGGACAGATGGCTACACCTTC.